The 15 T cell receptor beta chains listed next were all sequenced from one sample in a study of T cells in Graves' hyperthyroidism and ophthalmopathy. TCR beta CDR3 region amplification was performed from RNA transcripts. Initially, a first-round RT-PCR of the TCR CDR3 employed the HTBI primer set. TCRdb called the multiplex PCR reads again in MiXCR, with one record for every CDR3 protein. The table has about 49,000 distinct CDR3 sequences, about 53% seen once. Specimen: peripheral blood or thyroid tissue (not recorded which). Receptors originate from a man between 18 and 35 years old with Graves' hyperthyroidism.

The rearrangement links TRBV7-2 to TRBJ2-7; 9 bases are shared with TRBD1. Trimming at V came to 6 bases and at J to 3 bases, leaving 9 bases not matched to a gene. This CDR3 has 15 amino acids. The germline V gene encodes CDR1 SGHTA and CDR2 FQGNSA. The CDR3 bases are TGTGCCAGCAGGGGAGGTGGGACAGGGATCTACGAGCAGTACTTC. This encodes CASRGGGTGIYEQYF.

This chain links TRBV10-3 with TRBJ2-7; 10 bases agree with TRBD1. The CDR3 spans 14 residues. The V segment lost 7 bases and the J segment 1 base; nucleotides outside the gene matches: 4. The germline CDR1 and CDR2 sequences are ENHRY and SYGVKD. The CDR3 reads CAINRGQGSYEQYF. In nucleotides, the CDR3 is TGTGCCATCAACCGGGGACAGGGGTCCTACGAGCAGTACTTC.

This clonotype was picked up many times. The CDR3: CASSDRTGGYGYTF. The CDR3, as DNA: TGCGCCAGCAGCGACCGGACAGGGGGCTATGGCTACACCTTC. The V and J genes are TRBV5-1 and TRBJ1-2, with 10 bases matching TRBD1. The length of the CDR3 is 14 residues. The ends lost 4 bases at V and 4 bases at J; junction bases unmatched: 4. CDR1 and CDR2 (germline): SGHRS, YFSETQ.

V usage is TRBV19 and J usage is TRBJ1-2; 8 bases match TRBD1. The trim removed 5 bases at V and 2 bases at J, leaving 4 bases unmatched. Germline-derived CDR1 and CDR2 are LNHDA and SQIVND (reference sequence). The CDR3 extends over 14 amino acids. The CDR3 DNA follows: TGTGCCAGTAGTCCCGGACAGGGAAACTATGGCTACACCTTC. Amino acids: CASSPGQGNYGYTF.

The chain employs TRBV29-1 and TRBJ2-7; 9 bases align to TRBD1. The V gene's germline CDR1 is SQVTM and CDR2 ANQGSEA. There are 12 residues in the CDR3. The CDR3 loop is CSTDGTGYEQYF. The CDR3 bases are TGCTCTACTGACGGGACAGGGTACGAGCAGTACTTC.

This clonotype has just a few counts. The V and J genes are TRBV29-1 and TRBJ2-7; a possible D gene is TRBD1 (5 bases). The CDR3 sequence is 17 residues long. Per the germline V gene, CDR1 is SQVTM and CDR2 is ANQGSEA. V lost 7 bases to trimming and J lost 0 bases, with 25 bases between them. For the CDR3, the DNA is TGCAGCGACCTTCAGGGTAGTGGTGGAGAAAGCTCCTACGAGCAGTACTTC. It specifies CSDLQGSGGESSYEQYF.

This clonotype showed up many times. The chain uses TRBV12-3 or TRBV12-4 and TRBJ2-2; D unclear. V lost 3 bases to trimming and J lost 6 bases, with 5 bases between them. The CDR3 sequence is 12 residues long. The DNA for the CDR3 is TGTGCCAGCAGTTTCGAGTCCGGGGAGCTGTTTTTT. Translation: CASSFESGELFF.

The sample holds many counts of this clonotype. The chain recombines TRBV2 with TRBJ2-5; TRBD2 aligns across 8 bases. CDR1 and CDR2 from the germline V gene are SNHLY and FYNNEI. The CDR3 loop spans 13 amino acids. J was trimmed by 5 bases and V by 8 bases; bases with no gene match: 7. CDR3 sequence reads: CASGAGVGETQYF. The CDR3 nucleotides read TGTGCCAGCGGAGCGGGGGTGGGGGAGACCCAGTACTTC.

The chain combines TRBV29-1 with TRBJ1-4; TRBD1 matches at 10 bases. With V trimmed by 8 bases and J by 8 bases, 5 bases remained unmatched. The CDR3 covers 12 residues. Germline loops: CDR1 SQVTM, CDR2 ANQGSEA. The CDR3 DNA reads as TGCAGCATTGGGACAGGGGCCGAAAAACTGTTTTTT. Encoded protein: CSIGTGAEKLFF.

The chain joins TRBV7-2 to TRBJ1-1, with a possible D match to TRBD1 (6 bases). Germline V lookup: CDR1 SGHTA, CDR2 FQGNSA. This CDR3 has 14 amino acids. With 2 bases removed from V and 5 bases from J, the gap between germline ends came to 12 bases. The CDR3 sequence is CASSLKGQGTEAFF. The CDR3, as DNA: TGTGCCAGCAGCTTAAAGGGGCAGGGGACTGAAGCTTTCTTT.

The chain joins TRBV15 to TRBJ1-1; D not certain. From germline, CDR1 is LNHNV and CDR2 YYDKDF (reference sequence). V lost 3 bases and J lost 9, with 14 bases in between. The CDR3 runs 13 residues. The CDR3 protein is CATSSAPGDKAFF. The CDR3 bases are TGTGCCACCAGCAGTGCTCCCGGCGACAAAGCTTTCTTT. The variable domain in full, completed from reference TRBV15 and TRBJ1-1, reads DAMVIQNPRYQVTQFGKPVTLSCSQTLNHNVMYWYQQKSSQAPKLLFHYYDKDFNNEADTPDNFQSRRPNTSFCFLDIRSPGLGDTAMYLCATSSAPGDKAFFGQGTRLTVV.

In this sample, this clonotype turned up many times. The V call is TRBV7-6, the J call TRBJ1-1, with D tentatively TRBD1 (6 bases). Germline V gives CDR1 SGHVS, CDR2 FNYEAQ. This CDR3 has 22 amino acids. The V gene lost 3 bases and the J gene lost 1 base, with 33 bases spanning the gap. CDR3 sequence reads: CASSFLLGHFFYTRGENTEAFF. CDR3 in DNA: TGTGCCAGCAGCTTTCTCTTGGGACACTTCTTTTACACACGTGGCGAGAACACTGAAGCTTTCTTT.

This chain links TRBV29-1 with TRBJ1-1, with D possibly TRBD1 on 5 matching bases. With 7 bases removed from V and 3 bases from J, the gap between germline ends came to 6 bases. The CDR3 consists of 10 residues. The germline V gene has CDR1 SQVTM and CDR2 ANQGSEA. The CDR3 coding sequence is TGCAGCGGGGGCCACACTGAAGCTTTCTTT. Its translation is CSGGHTEAFF.

This clonotype was observed a few times. The chain recombines TRBV28 with TRBJ1-4, with 7 bases that match TRBD1. Germline CDR1 MDHEN, CDR2 SYDVKM. The ends lost 6 bases at V and 7 bases at J; junction bases unmatched: 11. This CDR3 has 15 amino acids. The CDR3 nucleotides are TGTGCCAGCAGGAGAAAAAACAGGGGTAGTGAAAAACTGTTTTTT. Translating it yields CASRRKNRGSEKLFF.

This clonotype was observed many times. The chain combines TRBV27 with TRBJ2-2, with D maybe TRBD2 (5 bases). The germline CDR1 and CDR2 sequences are MNHEY and SMNVEV (reference sequence). V was pared by 3 bases and J by 6 bases, with 8 bases between. This CDR3 is 13 amino acids long. The CDR3 protein is CASSFWESGELFF. CDR3 DNA sequence: TGTGCCAGCAGTTTTTGGGAGTCCGGGGAGCTGTTTTTT.